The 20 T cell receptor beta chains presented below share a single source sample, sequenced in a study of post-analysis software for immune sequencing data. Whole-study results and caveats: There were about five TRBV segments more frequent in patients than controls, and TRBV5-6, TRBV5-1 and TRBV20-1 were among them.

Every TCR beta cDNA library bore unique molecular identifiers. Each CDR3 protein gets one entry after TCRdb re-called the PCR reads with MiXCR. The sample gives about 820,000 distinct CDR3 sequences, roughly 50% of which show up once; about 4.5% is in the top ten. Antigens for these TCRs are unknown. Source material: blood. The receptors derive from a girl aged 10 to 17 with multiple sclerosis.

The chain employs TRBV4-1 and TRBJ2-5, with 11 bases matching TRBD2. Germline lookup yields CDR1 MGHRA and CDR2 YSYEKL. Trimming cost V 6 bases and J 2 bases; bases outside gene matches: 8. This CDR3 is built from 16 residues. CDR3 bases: TGCGCCAGCAGTCTTCGACTAGCGGGGTATCAAGAGACCCAGTACTTC. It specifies CASSLRLAGYQETQYF.

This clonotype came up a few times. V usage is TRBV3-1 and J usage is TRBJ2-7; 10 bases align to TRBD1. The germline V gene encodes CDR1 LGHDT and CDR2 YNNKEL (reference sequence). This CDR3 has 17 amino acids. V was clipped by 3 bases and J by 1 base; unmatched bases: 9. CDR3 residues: CASSHYLGTGESYEQYF. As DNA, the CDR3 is TGTGCCAGCAGCCACTACTTAGGGACAGGGGAGTCCTACGAGCAGTACTTC.

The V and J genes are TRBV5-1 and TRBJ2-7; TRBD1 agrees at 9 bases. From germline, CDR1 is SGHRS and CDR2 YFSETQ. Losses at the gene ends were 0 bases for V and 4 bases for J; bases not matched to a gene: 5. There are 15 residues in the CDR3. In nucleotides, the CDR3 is TGCGCCAGCAGCTTGGGGGACAGGGACGTTTACGAGCAGTACTTC. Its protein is CASSLGDRDVYEQYF.

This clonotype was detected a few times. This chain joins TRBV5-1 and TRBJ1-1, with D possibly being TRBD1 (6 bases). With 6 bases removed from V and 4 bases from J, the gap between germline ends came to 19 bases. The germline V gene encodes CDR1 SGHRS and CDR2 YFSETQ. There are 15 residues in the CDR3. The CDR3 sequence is CASTPDRSPSTEAFF. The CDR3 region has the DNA TGCGCCAGCACCCCCGACAGGTCCCCGAGCACTGAAGCTTTCTTT. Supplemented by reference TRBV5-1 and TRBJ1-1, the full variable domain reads KAGVTQTPRYLIKTRGQQVTLSCSPISGHRSVSWYQQTPGQGLQFLFEYFSETQRNKGNFPGRFSGRQFSNSRSEMNVSTLELGDSALYLCASTPDRSPSTEAFFGQGTRLTVV.

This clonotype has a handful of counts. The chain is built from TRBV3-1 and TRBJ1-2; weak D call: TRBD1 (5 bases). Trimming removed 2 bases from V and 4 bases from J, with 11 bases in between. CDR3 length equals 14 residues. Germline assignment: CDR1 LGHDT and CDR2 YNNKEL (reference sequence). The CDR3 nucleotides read TGTGCCAGCAGCCAACAGGGCCTCATCTATGGCTACACCTTC. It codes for CASSQQGLIYGYTF.

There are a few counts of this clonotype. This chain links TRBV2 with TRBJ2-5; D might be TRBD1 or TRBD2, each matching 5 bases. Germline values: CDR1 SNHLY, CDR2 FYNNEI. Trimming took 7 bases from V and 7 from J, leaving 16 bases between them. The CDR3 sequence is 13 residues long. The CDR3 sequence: CASTTGTARTQYF. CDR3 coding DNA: TGTGCCAGCACCACTGGGACGGCGAGGACCCAGTACTTC.

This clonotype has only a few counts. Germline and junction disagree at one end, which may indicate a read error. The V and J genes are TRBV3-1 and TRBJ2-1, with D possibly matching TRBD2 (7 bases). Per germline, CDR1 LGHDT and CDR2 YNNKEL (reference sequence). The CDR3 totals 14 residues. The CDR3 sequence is CASTQRVGGRGKFF. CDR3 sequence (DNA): TGTGCCAGCACCCAAAGGGTCGGGGGGCGCGGAAAGTTCTTC.

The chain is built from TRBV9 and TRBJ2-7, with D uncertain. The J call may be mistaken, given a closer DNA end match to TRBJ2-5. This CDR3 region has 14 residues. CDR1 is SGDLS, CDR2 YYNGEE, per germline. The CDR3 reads CASSVLPGSETQYF. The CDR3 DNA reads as TGTGCCAGCAGCGTCTTACCAGGATCAGAGACCCAGTACTTC.

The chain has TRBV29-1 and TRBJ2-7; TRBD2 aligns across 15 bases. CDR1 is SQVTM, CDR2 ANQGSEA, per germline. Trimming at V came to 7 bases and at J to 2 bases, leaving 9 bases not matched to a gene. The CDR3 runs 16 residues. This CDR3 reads CSAAGTSGRPAYEQYF. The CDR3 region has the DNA TGCAGCGCCGCCGGGACTAGCGGGAGGCCGGCCTACGAGCAGTACTTC.

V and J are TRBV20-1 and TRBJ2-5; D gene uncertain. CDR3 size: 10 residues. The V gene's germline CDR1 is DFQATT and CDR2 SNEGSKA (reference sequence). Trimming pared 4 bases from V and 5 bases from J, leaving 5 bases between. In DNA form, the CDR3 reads TGCAGTGCTAAGAAGGAGACCCAGTACTTC. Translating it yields CSAKKETQYF.

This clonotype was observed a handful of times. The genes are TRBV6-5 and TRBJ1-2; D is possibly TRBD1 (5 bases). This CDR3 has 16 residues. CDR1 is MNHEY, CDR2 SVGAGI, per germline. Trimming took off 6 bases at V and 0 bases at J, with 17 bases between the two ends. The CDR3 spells CASSFFSGTPNYGYTF. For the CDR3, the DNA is TGTGCCAGCAGCTTTTTCTCCGGGACGCCTAACTATGGCTACACCTTC.

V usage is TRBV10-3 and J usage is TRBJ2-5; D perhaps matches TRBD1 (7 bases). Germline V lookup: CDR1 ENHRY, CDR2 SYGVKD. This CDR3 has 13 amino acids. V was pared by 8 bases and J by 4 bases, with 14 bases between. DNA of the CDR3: TGTGCCATCGCCAGACAGGGAGGAGAGACCCAGTACTTC. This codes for CAIARQGGETQYF.

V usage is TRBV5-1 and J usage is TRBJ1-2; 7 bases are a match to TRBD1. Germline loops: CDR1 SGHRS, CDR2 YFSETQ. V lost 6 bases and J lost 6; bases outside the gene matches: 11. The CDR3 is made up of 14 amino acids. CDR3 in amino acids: CASNPQQGTHGYTF. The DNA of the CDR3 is TGCGCCAGCAACCCCCAACAGGGGACCCATGGCTACACCTTC.

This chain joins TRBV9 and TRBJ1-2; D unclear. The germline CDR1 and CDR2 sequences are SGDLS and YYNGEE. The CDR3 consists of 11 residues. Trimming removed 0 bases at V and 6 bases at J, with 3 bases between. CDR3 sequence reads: CASSVGHGYTF. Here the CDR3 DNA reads TGTGCCAGCAGCGTAGGCCATGGCTACACCTTC.

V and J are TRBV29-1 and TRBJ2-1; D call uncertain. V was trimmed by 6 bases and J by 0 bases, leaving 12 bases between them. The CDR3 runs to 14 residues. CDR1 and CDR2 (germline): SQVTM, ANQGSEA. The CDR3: CSVETVTSYNEQFF. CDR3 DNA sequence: TGCAGCGTCGAGACTGTCACCTCCTACAATGAGCAGTTCTTC.

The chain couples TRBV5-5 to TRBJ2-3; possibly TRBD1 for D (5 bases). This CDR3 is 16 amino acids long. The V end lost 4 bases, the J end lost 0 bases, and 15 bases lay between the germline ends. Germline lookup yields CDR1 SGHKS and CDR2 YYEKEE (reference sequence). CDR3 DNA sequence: TGTGCCAGCAGCCCCCGACAGATACCTAGCACAGATACGCAGTATTTT. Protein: CASSPRQIPSTDTQYF.

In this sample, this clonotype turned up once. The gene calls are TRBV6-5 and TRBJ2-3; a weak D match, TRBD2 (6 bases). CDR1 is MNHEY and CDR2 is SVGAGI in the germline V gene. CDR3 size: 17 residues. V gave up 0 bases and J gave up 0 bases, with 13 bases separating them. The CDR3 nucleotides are TGTGCCAGCAGTTACTCGAGTACTAGCCTGAGCACAGATACGCAGTATTTT. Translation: CASSYSSTSLSTDTQYF.

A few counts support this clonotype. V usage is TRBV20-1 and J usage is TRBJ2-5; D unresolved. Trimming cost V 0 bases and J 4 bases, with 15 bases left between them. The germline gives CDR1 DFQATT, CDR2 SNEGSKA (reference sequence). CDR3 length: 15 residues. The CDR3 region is CSARERRPMGETQYF. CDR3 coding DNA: TGCAGTGCTAGAGAACGCCGACCGATGGGAGAGACCCAGTACTTC.

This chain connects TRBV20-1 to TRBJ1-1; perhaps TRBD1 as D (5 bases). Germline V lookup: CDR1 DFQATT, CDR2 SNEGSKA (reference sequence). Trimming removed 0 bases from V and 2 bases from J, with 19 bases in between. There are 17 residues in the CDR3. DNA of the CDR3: TGCAGTGCTAGAGATAGTCTCGGGCGGCAGGGTAACACTGAAGCTTTCTTT. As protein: CSARDSLGRQGNTEAFF.

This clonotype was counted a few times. The CDR3 nucleotides are TGCAGCGTTGAAAAAGGTCGAAACTATGGCTACACCTTC. Protein product: CSVEKGRNYGYTF. The chain couples TRBV29-1 to TRBJ1-2, with D uncertain. The CDR3 contains 13 residues. Germline CDR1 reads SQVTM; CDR2 reads ANQGSEA. V lost 2 bases to trimming and J lost 2 bases, with 9 bases between them.